This T cell receptor beta chain comes out of a study of radiation and T cells in renal cell carcinoma. This clone appeared once. Produced via immunoSEQ multiplex PCR; TCRdb's table is partial and in-frame only. The sample carries approximately 150,000 clones, 88% recorded once. Time point noted: baseline pretreatment blood. Treatment in this sample: 15 Gy SBRT to primary tumor, nephrectomy 4 weeks later. The TCR was taken from a woman between 65 and 79 years old with renal cell carcinoma. The source was blood, collected from a patient whose treatment included radiotherapy and nephrectomy.

The CDR3 protein is CASSLGGLGYTF. The CDR3 bases are TGTGCCAGCAGCTTAGGGGGCCTTGGCTACACCTTC. The chain couples TRBV7-9 to TRBJ1-2; tentative D call: TRBD1 (5 bases). The CDR3 sequence is 12 residues long. V lost 1 base, J lost 7 bases, and 7 bases lay in between. CDR1 SEHNR and CDR2 FQNEAQ come from the germline V gene (reference sequence).